Listed below are T cell receptor beta chains from one sample, sequenced in a study of T cell repertoires in cytomegalovirus infection. No antigens are known for them. TCRdb itself ran the reads through MiXCR, one entry per CDR3 protein. The data show about 920,000 distinct CDR3 sequences, around 30% seen once. The material sequenced was cultured CD8+ T cells from PBMCs, taken from culture after CMV antigen stimulation. All receptors derive from a human donor in good health (CMV status not recorded). Some clones in this sample may be carry-over from other donors' samples. CDR3s include the opening cysteine and the closing phenylalanine or tryptophan. Each record gives: J gene, V gene, clone size, D gene, CDR3 DNA, CDR3 protein. A D gene is named only where the DNA matches it firmly. Clone size is stated in some rows and not others, as once, few, many or a class when expanded.

TRBJ2-1 | TRBV18 | . | TRBD1 | TGTGCCAGCTCACCAGGGTTCCGGGACAGCTCCTACAATGAGCAGTTCTTC | CASSPGFRDSSYNEQFF
TRBJ1-5 | TRBV6-1 | . | TRBD1 | TGTGCCAGCAGTGCCGACAGGGCCGGAATTCAGCCCCAGCATTTT | CASSADRAGIQPQHF
TRBJ1-2 | TRBV29-1 | few | . | TGCAGCGTTGAGGGCAGGGATGGCTACACCTTC | CSVEGRDGYTF
TRBJ2-2 | TRBV19 | . | . | TGTGCCAGTAGTATAGATCGGTGGGGCACCCAGGAGCTGTTTTTT | CASSIDRWGTQELFF
TRBJ1-2 | TRBV4-1 | . | . | TGCGCCAGCAGCCAAGACAGGGTCGGGGACGGCTACACCTTC | CASSQDRVGDGYTF
TRBJ1-1 | TRBV5-6 | few | TRBD1 | TGTGCCAGCACCCTGGGGGGGACAGGGGTTACTGAAGCTTTCTTT | CASTLGGTGVTEAFF
TRBJ1-2 | TRBV7-2 | many | . | TGTGCCAGCAGCTTAGCGCCGACAGAGCACTATGGCTACACCTTC | CASSLAPTEHYGYTF
TRBJ1-2 | TRBV7-6 | many | . | TGTGCCAGCAGCTGGAACAATAACTATGGCTACACCTTC | CASSWNNNYGYTF
TRBJ2-5 | TRBV7-9 | . | . | TGTGCCAGCAGCCGAACAGGTTATGGACAAGAGACCCAGTACTTC | CASSRTGYGQETQYF
TRBJ2-1 | TRBV20-1 | once | TRBD2 | TGCAGTTTTAGCGGGGGCTCCTACAATGAGCAGTTCTTC | CSFSGGSYNEQFF
TRBJ1-1 | TRBV7-2 | many | . | TGTGCCAGCAGCTTATTTGAGGGGGGGCGAGGGAACACTGAAGCTTTCTTT | CASSLFEGGRGNTEAFF
TRBJ2-1 | TRBV7-6 | . | TRBD2 | TGTGCCAGCAGCTTAGGCGGGGGGGTTATTACTGAGCAGTTCTTC | CASSLGGGVITEQFF
TRBJ2-3 | TRBV7-6 | many | TRBD1 | TGTGCCAGCAGCTTCCAGGGGGGCACAGATACGCAGTATTTT | CASSFQGGTDTQYF
TRBJ2-7 | TRBV7-6 | many | . | TGTGCCAGCAGCAATACAGTTTTCTACGAGCAGTACTTC | CASSNTVFYEQYF
TRBJ1-2 | TRBV2 | . | . | TGTGCCAGCAGTGACCGGGGCCCGAGATATGGCTACACCTTC | CASSDRGPRYGYTF
TRBJ2-2 | TRBV25-1 | . | . | TGTGCCAGCACGGGGGCGGTCGGGGAGCTGTTTTTT | CASTGAVGELFF
TRBJ1-6 | TRBV7-9 | . | . | TGTGCCAGCAGTTCGTCGCACAAAGGGCGCGATAATTCACCCCTCCACTTT | CASSSSHKGRDNSPLHF
TRBJ2-2 | TRBV24-1 | . | . | TGTGCCACCGGGGGGGCGAAGGCCGGGGAGCTGTTTTTT | CATGGAKAGELFF
TRBJ2-1 | TRBV7-9 | . | . | TGTGCCAGCAGCGCCGAGGCACATCAGGGAACCTACAATGAGCAGTTCTTC | CASSAEAHQGTYNEQFF
TRBJ1-1 | TRBV28 | . | . | TGTGCCAGCAGTTCGCTTCAGATCGGGGACACTGAAGCTTTCTTT | CASSSLQIGDTEAFF
TRBJ2-3 | TRBV7-6 | . | TRBD1 | TGTGCCAGCAGCTCCACGACAGGGCCAGAGAGCACAGATACGCAGTATTTT | CASSSTTGPESTDTQYF
TRBJ2-1 | TRBV11-2 | few | TRBD2 | TGTGCCAGCAGCTTAGAAGCGGGGGGCATCTACAATGAGCAGTTCTTC | CASSLEAGGIYNEQFF
TRBJ1-1 | TRBV10-2 | once | . | TGCGCCAGCATAGAGACGGCCCGGACTGAAGCTTTCTTT | CASIETARTEAFF
TRBJ2-7 | TRBV27 | . | TRBD1 | TGTGCCAGCAGTTTATTCCGGGACAGGGTCGAGCAGTACTTC | CASSLFRDRVEQYF
TRBJ1-1 | TRBV7-9 | . | TRBD1 | TGTGCCAGCAGCTCCCACACAGGGGCTGAAGCTTTCTTT | CASSSHTGAEAFF
TRBJ2-3 | TRBV7-6 | many | TRBD1 | TGTGCCAGCAGCTTAGATCCCCCCCAGGACAGGGACTTCACAGATACGCAGTATTTT | CASSLDPPQDRDFTDTQYF
TRBJ2-5 | TRBV10-3 | . | . | TGTGCCATCAGCGAAGATGGGGGGAATGGGGAGACCCAGTACTTC | CAISEDGGNGETQYF
TRBJ1-1 | TRBV9 | once | . | TGTGCCAGCAGCGTAGCTACACTGACGAACACTGAAGCTTTCTTT | CASSVATLTNTEAFF
TRBJ1-1 | TRBV27 | . | TRBD1 | TGTGCCAGCAGTCTTAATGAGACAGGGGCTAAGTCGAACACTGAAGCTTTCTTT | CASSLNETGAKSNTEAFF
TRBJ1-1 | TRBV2 | . | . | TGTGCCAGCAGTTGGGACATCGAGGACACTGAAGCTTTCTTT | CASSWDIEDTEAFF
TRBJ2-1 | TRBV2 | . | TRBD2 | TGTGCCAGCGTAGTGGGGGGGGAGCAGTTCTTC | CASVVGGEQFF
TRBJ1-1 | TRBV6-1 | . | TRBD1 | TGTGCCAGCGGACAGGGGGTGGCTGTTGCTTTCTTT | CASGQGVAVAFF
TRBJ2-1 | TRBV6-1 | many | TRBD1 | TGTGCCAGCAGTGAAAGGTCGACAGGGATTTACAATGAGCAGTTCTTC | CASSERSTGIYNEQFF
TRBJ2-1 | TRBV6-5 | few | TRBD1 | TGTGCCAGCAGGCCAACAGGGGGTGACTACAATGAGCAGTTCTTC | CASRPTGGDYNEQFF
TRBJ2-7 | TRBV13 | . | . | TGTGCCAGCAGCTTAGATAGGGGTAGTAACTACGAGCAGTACTTC | CASSLDRGSNYEQYF
TRBJ2-4 | TRBV9 | . | . | TGTGCCAGCAGCCCCCTGGGGACCGAGACGTTTTCCAAAAACATTCAGTACTTC | CASSPLGTETFSKNIQYF
TRBJ2-2 | TRBV6-5 | few | . | TGTGCCAGCAGTTACTACCTCAGTGGCGGGGAGCTGTTTTTT | CASSYYLSGGELFF
TRBJ2-1 | TRBV10-3 | . | TRBD1 | TGTGCCATCAGACATGACAGGGGTGAGGATGAGCAGTTCTTC | CAIRHDRGEDEQFF
TRBJ1-5 | TRBV6-1 | . | . | TGTGCCAGCAGTGAAGGGCGGGACAACAATCAGCCCCAGCATTTT | CASSEGRDNNQPQHF
TRBJ2-7 | TRBV10-3 | few | TRBD2 | TGTGCCATCAGGATAGACCTAGCGGGGGGAAGCAACGAGCAGTACTTC | CAIRIDLAGGSNEQYF
TRBJ1-5 | TRBV19 | . | TRBD1 | TGTGCCAGTAGGTGGGACAGGTTTAGCAATCAGTCCCAGCATTTT | CASRWDRFSNQSQHF
TRBJ2-3 | TRBV6-2/TRBV6-3 | few | TRBD1 | TGTGCCAGCAGTTATTTTCCAGGGGGTTTCACAGATACGCAGTATTTT | CASSYFPGGFTDTQYF
TRBJ2-4 | TRBV19 | . | . | TGTGCCAGCGCAGACAGCTCAGCCAAAAACATTCAGTACTTC | CASADSSAKNIQYF
TRBJ2-5 | TRBV15 | . | TRBD1 | TGTGCCACCAGCAGCGGACAGGGGAGAAAAGAGACCCAGTACTTC | CATSSGQGRKETQYF
TRBJ2-6 | TRBV6-6 | . | TRBD2 | TGTGCCGGAACCGGGACTAAGAGCTCTGGGGCCAACGTCCTGACTTTC | CAGTGTKSSGANVLTF